The 21 T cell receptor beta chains given below trace back to one sample, sequenced in a study of cytomegalovirus exposure and HLA in healthy donors. Primers: 60 Vbeta forward and 13 Jbeta reverse. Sequencing was performed with immunoSEQ multiplex PCR; in TCRdb, only in-frame clones are kept and a portion is missing. The table has 140,000 to 150,000 clones, 75% to 90% seen once. Source material: PBMCs. All receptors derive from a man aged 40-49 years in good health and CMV-seronegative.

The gene calls are TRBV29-1 and TRBJ2-3; D gene unclear. Trimming removed 0 bases at V and 7 bases at J, with 5 bases between. Germline assignment: CDR1 SQVTM and CDR2 ANQGSEA. The CDR3 loop spans 11 amino acids. This chain's CDR3 is CSVEDGYTQYF. The CDR3 nucleotides are TGCAGCGTTGAAGATGGCTATACGCAGTATTTT.

In DNA, the CDR3 is TGTGCCTGGAGTCGGACAGGGCGGGACACCGGGGAGCTGTTTTTT. This translates into CAWSRTGRDTGELFF. V gene TRBV30 combines with J gene TRBJ2-2; 8 bases line up with TRBD1. This CDR3 is 15 amino acids long. The V and J ends lost 2 bases and 3 bases, in that order; junction bases with no gene match: 5. Germline CDR1 is GTSNPN and CDR2 is SVGIG (reference sequence).

CDR3 DNA: TGTGCCAGCAGCTTGAGGGACAGCTTAATGAGCTCCTATAATTCACCCCTCCACTTT. It codes for CASSLRDSLMSSYNSPLHF. This chain links TRBV5-6 with TRBJ1-6, with 7 bases aligning to TRBD1. Germline CDR1 and CDR2: SGHDT and YYEEEE. The CDR3 has 19 amino acids. Trimming cost V 1 base and J 0 bases; bases outside gene matches: 10.

The chain employs TRBV7-6 and TRBJ2-5; TRBD1 might be the D (5 bases). The length of the CDR3 is 13 residues. V was trimmed by 5 bases and J by 4 bases, leaving 11 bases between them. From germline, CDR1 is SGHVS and CDR2 FNYEAQ. CDR3 sequence (DNA): TGTGCCAGCAGCCAAGGACAACCAGAGACCCAGTACTTC. Translation: CASSQGQPETQYF.

This clone was seen a handful of times. The chain links TRBV18 to TRBJ2-7, with 8 bases lining up with TRBD2. V trimming: 2 bases; J trimming: 0 bases; junction bases outside the gene matches: 6. CDR1 KGHSH and CDR2 LQKENI come from the germline V gene. The CDR3 length is 16 residues. The CDR3: CASSPSLAASSYEQYF. CDR3 DNA: TGTGCCAGCTCACCATCACTAGCGGCGAGCTCCTACGAGCAGTACTTC.

This clone was detected a few times. The V call is TRBV29-1, the J call TRBJ1-1; D unresolved. V shed 4 bases and J shed 1 base, with 7 bases lying between them. This CDR3 has 12 amino acids. Germline V gene lookup returns CDR1 SQVTM and CDR2 ANQGSEA. CDR3 DNA: TGCAGCGTTGCCCCCGGGAACACTGAAGCTTTCTTT. The encoded protein is CSVAPGNTEAFF.

The chain combines TRBV6-1 with TRBJ1-5, with 9 nucleotides matching TRBD1. Trimming took 8 bases from V and 0 from J; bases not matched to a gene: 5. There are 15 residues in the CDR3. From germline, CDR1 is MNHNS and CDR2 SASEGT. Here the CDR3 reads CASGTGTHSNQPQHF. Here the CDR3 DNA reads TGTGCCAGCGGGACAGGGACACATAGCAATCAGCCCCAGCATTTT.

The gene calls are TRBV29-1 and TRBJ2-3, with D perhaps TRBD2 (5 bases). Trimming cost V 5 bases and J 2 bases, with 11 bases left between them. CDR1 is SQVTM and CDR2 is ANQGSEA in the germline V gene. The length of the CDR3 is 13 residues. CDR3 in amino acids: CSVLGRATDTQYF. The DNA for the CDR3 is TGCAGCGTTCTAGGGCGGGCCACAGATACGCAGTATTTT.

The genes are TRBV15 and TRBJ1-1; TRBD1 aligns across 9 bases. Trimming cost V 9 bases and J 3 bases; bases outside gene matches: 8. The CDR3 loop spans 14 amino acids. Germline CDR1 and CDR2: LNHNV and YYDKDF (reference sequence). CDR3 amino acids: CATWTGVEYTEAFF. CDR3 DNA: TGTGCCACTTGGACAGGGGTCGAATACACTGAAGCTTTCTTT.

CDR3 nucleotide sequence: TGTGCCAGCAGTGCCCGGACAGGGGGAACTAGGGCCGGGGAGCTGTTTTTT. It specifies CASSARTGGTRAGELFF. The gene calls are TRBV6-1 and TRBJ2-2; 10 bases map to TRBD1. This CDR3 comprises 17 residues. Germline V CDR1 and CDR2: MNHNS, SASEGT. Germline trimming cut 4 bases from V and 6 bases from J; bases unmatched to any gene: 11.

The rearrangement uses TRBV11-2 and TRBJ2-3; D perhaps matches TRBD2 (7 bases). V shed 3 bases and J shed 4 bases, with 23 bases lying between them. The CDR3 spans 18 residues. Germline V CDR1 and CDR2: SGHAT, FQNNGV. CDR3 sequence reads: CASSFTRGALPQADTQYF. CDR3 sequence (DNA): TGTGCCAGCAGCTTTACTCGGGGGGCCCTTCCGCAGGCAGATACGCAGTATTTT.

The V and J genes are TRBV29-1 and TRBJ2-7; D remains unclear. V lost 7 bases to trimming and J lost 6 bases, with 13 bases between them. Germline V CDR1 and CDR2: SQVTM, ANQGSEA. The CDR3 sequence is 11 residues long. CDR3 sequence (DNA): TGCAGCGGAGAGGAAGTCGGCGAGCAGTACTTC. Translated: CSGEEVGEQYF.

This chain links TRBV12-5 with TRBJ1-2; D not resolved. Germline V gives CDR1 LGHNT, CDR2 FRNRAP. V was shortened by 2 bases and J by 7 bases, with 8 bases between the two germline ends. The CDR3 extends over 12 amino acids. In nucleotides, the CDR3 is TGTGCTAGTGGTTTGATGGCGGGTGGCTACACCTTC. Translated: CASGLMAGGYTF.

The genes are TRBV10-1 and TRBJ1-6, with D possibly being TRBD1 (6 bases). Germline V gene lookup returns CDR1 WNHNN and CDR2 SYGVQD (reference sequence). The CDR3 is made up of 16 amino acids. V lost 0 bases, J lost 5 bases, and 11 bases lay in between. CDR3 nucleotides: TGCGCCAGCAGTGAGTCGAGAAACAGGGATAATTCACCCCTCCACTTT. It encodes CASSESRNRDNSPLHF.

V and J are TRBV30 and TRBJ2-7; TRBD2 agrees at 13 bases. The V segment lost 3 bases and the J segment 3 bases; nucleotides outside the gene matches: 5. The CDR3 length is 15 residues. Per the germline V gene, CDR1 is GTSNPN and CDR2 is SVGIG (reference sequence). CDR3: CAWRTLAGGFYEQYF. In DNA, the CDR3 is TGTGCCTGGAGAACACTAGCGGGGGGGTTCTACGAGCAGTACTTC. Complete variable domain (other parts from reference TRBV30 and TRBJ2-7): SQTIHQWPATLVQPVGSPLSLECTVEGTSNPNLYWYRQAAGRGLQLLFYSVGIGQISSEVPQNLSASRPQDRQFILSSKKLLLSDSGFYLCAWRTLAGGFYEQYFGPGTRLTVT.

This chain joins TRBV14 and TRBJ1-3, with D uncertain. V lost 0 bases to trimming and J lost 2 bases, with 11 bases between them. The CDR3 consists of 16 residues. Germline V gene data show CDR1 as SGHDN and CDR2 as FVKESK. In DNA form, the CDR3 reads TGTGCCAGCAGCCAAGATTACGCGGTAACTGGAAACACCATATATTTT. Its protein product is CASSQDYAVTGNTIYF.

J is TRBJ1-6 and V is TRBV28, with D perhaps TRBD1 (5 bases). V gave up 6 bases and J gave up 7 bases, with 13 bases separating them. The CDR3 is 14 residues long. The germline CDR1 and CDR2 sequences are MDHEN and SYDVKM. CDR3 bases: TGTGCCAGCAGAGTTGGCAGGGTGAATTCACCCCTCCACTTT. Encoded protein: CASRVGRVNSPLHF.

V gene TRBV28 combines with J gene TRBJ2-1; D not resolved. Germline V gene sequence: CDR1 MDHEN, CDR2 SYDVKM. This CDR3 region has 15 residues. V lost 1 base to trimming and J lost 8 bases, with 15 bases between them. In nucleotides, the CDR3 is TGTGCCAGCAGTTTATTACAGACCTCCTCCGATGAGCAGTTCTTC. This translates into CASSLLQTSSDEQFF.

The genes are TRBV2 and TRBJ2-7, with D possibly TRBD2 on 7 matching bases. The V end was cut by 4 bases, the J end by 6 bases, with 19 bases between. The CDR3 covers 15 residues. The germline CDR1 and CDR2 sequences are SNHLY and FYNNEI. The CDR3 coding sequence is TGTGCCAGCAGTGGGTTGGCGGGGGCGCATGGCGAGCAGTACTTC. Translated, it gives CASSGLAGAHGEQYF.

This chain joins TRBV9 and TRBJ2-1, with D maybe TRBD2 (5 bases). The germline gives CDR1 SGDLS, CDR2 YYNGEE. V lost 3 bases, J lost 7 bases, and 14 bases lay in between. The CDR3 length is 14 residues. The CDR3 region is CASSGGRTGNEQFF. CDR3 nucleotides: TGTGCCAGCAGCGGTGGACGCACGGGAAATGAGCAGTTCTTC.

The J gene is TRBJ1-5, the V gene TRBV5-4, with a tentative D call TRBD1 (5 bases). Germline values: CDR1 SGHNT, CDR2 YYREEE (reference sequence). The CDR3 is 17 amino acids. Trimming shortened V by 5 bases and J by 0 bases, and 18 bases separated the two germline ends. The CDR3 spells CASSEGPGLYSNQPQHF. The DNA of the CDR3 is TGTGCCAGCAGTGAAGGACCGGGACTTTATAGCAATCAGCCCCAGCATTTT.